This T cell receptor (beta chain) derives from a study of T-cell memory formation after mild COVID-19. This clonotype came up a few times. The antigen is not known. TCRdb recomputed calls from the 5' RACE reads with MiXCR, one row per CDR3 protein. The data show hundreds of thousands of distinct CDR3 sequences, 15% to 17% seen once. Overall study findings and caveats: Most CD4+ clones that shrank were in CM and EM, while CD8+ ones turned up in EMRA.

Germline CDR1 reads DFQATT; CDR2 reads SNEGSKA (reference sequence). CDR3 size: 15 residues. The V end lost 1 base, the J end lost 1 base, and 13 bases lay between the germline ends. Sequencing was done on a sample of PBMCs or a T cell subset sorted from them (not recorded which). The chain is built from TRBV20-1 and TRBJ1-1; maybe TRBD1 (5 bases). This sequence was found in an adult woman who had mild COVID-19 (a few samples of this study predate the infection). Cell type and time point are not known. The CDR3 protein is CSARGLRQGNTEAFF. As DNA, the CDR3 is TGCAGTGCTAGAGGGTTACGGCAGGGGAACACTGAAGCTTTCTTT.